The next 18 T cell receptor beta chains were all read from a single sample in a study of T cell repertoires in aging, cancer and after chemotherapy. The template was genomic DNA from peripheral blood, not RNA. A mixed TRB-A/B primer pool amplified rearranged TRB by multiplex touch-down PCR. TCRdb used MiXCR to reprocess the multiplex PCR reads, holding one entry per CDR3 protein. In the table there are over 8,500 distinct CDR3 sequences, roughly a quarter of which are singletons. The sequenced sample was blood. The receptor source for this set is a human donor in good health.

By frequency in the sample, this clonotype is medium-sized. The genes are TRBV6-5 and TRBJ2-2; D is unresolved. This CDR3 spans 14 amino acids. Germline CDR1 is MNHEY and CDR2 is SVGAGI. Trimming removed 6 bases from V and 1 base from J, with 9 bases in between. CDR3 DNA sequence: TGTGCCAGCAGCAGGAGAAGGAACACCGGGGAGCTGTTTTTT. As protein: CASSRRRNTGELFF.

The chain recombines TRBV10-3 with TRBJ2-1; 9 bases line up with TRBD1. Looked up from germline, CDR1 is ENHRY and CDR2 is SYGVKD. The CDR3 runs to 17 residues. The J segment lost 2 bases and the V segment lost 3 bases, leaving 8 bases of the junction unmatched. The CDR3: CAISDGLTGGPYNEQFF. As DNA, the CDR3 is TGTGCCATCAGTGACGGGCTTACAGGGGGCCCCTACAATGAGCAGTTCTTC.

In its sample, this clonotype was seen once. A much larger clone differs from this one at a single base, so this may be a read error. The chain joins TRBV7-9 to TRBJ2-1; 7 nucleotides align to TRBD1. The CDR3 has 15 residues. The germline CDR1 and CDR2 sequences are SEHNR and FQNEAQ (reference sequence). The CDR3 bases are TGTGCCAGCAGCTTACCAGGGGGAACCTACAATGATCAGTTCTTC. It yields the protein CASSLPGGTYNDQFF.

This clonotype turned up a few times. J is TRBJ2-1 and V is TRBV20-1; D is perhaps TRBD2 (5 bases). This CDR3 has 14 residues. The V and J ends lost 3 bases and 0 bases respectively, with 9 bases between them. Germline lookup yields CDR1 DFQATT and CDR2 SNEGSKA (reference sequence). As DNA, the CDR3 is TGCAGTGCTAGCGGGATGGTCTCCTACAATGAGCAGTTCTTC. Protein sequence: CSASGMVSYNEQFF.

Only a few counts were recorded for this clonotype. The chain uses TRBV25-1 and TRBJ1-1; D possibly corresponds to TRBD1 (6 bases). The V and J ends lost 6 bases and 1 base respectively, with 9 bases between them. CDR1 is MGHDK, CDR2 SYGVNS, per germline. There are 13 residues in the CDR3. CDR3 bases: TGTGCCAGCAGGACAGGACAGAACACTGAAGCTTTCTTT. Amino acids: CASRTGQNTEAFF.

The rearrangement links TRBV7-9 to TRBJ2-4; D unresolved. This CDR3 comprises 14 residues. CDR1 and CDR2 from the germline V gene are SEHNR and FQNEAQ (reference sequence). Trimming shortened V by 3 bases and J by 4 bases, and 10 bases separated the two germline ends. CDR3 protein: CASSFEEKKNIQYF. CDR3 DNA sequence: TGTGCCAGCAGCTTTGAGGAAAAAAAAAACATTCAGTACTTC.

This clonotype was observed a few times. The chain has TRBV30 and TRBJ2-1; TRBD2 agrees at 10 bases. This CDR3 region has 19 residues. Trimming took 0 bases from V and 8 from J; bases not matched to a gene: 19. The germline CDR1 and CDR2 sequences are GTSNPN and SVGIG (reference sequence). The CDR3 nucleotides are TGTGCCTGGAGTGTACCCCCAATCCTAGCGGGAGTATCGACCTATGAGCAGTTCTTC. Translated: CAWSVPPILAGVSTYEQFF.

CDR3 in amino acids: CASSLFTGRNTEAFF. CDR3 coding DNA: TGTGCCAGCAGTTTATTTACAGGGAGGAACACTGAAGCTTTCTTT. This sequence joins TRBV28 and TRBJ1-1, with D perhaps matching TRBD1 (6 bases). V shed 1 base and J shed 1 base, with 10 bases lying between them. CDR3 length: 15 residues. Germline CDR1 is MDHEN and CDR2 is SYDVKM. The whole variable domain, remainder taken from reference TRBV28 and TRBJ1-1, is DVKVTQSSRYLVKRTGEKVFLECVQDMDHENMFWYRQDPGLGLRLIYFSYDVKMKEKGDIPEGYSVSREKKERFSLILESASTNQTSMYLCASSLFTGRNTEAFFGQGTRLTVV.

The rearrangement links TRBV7-9 to TRBJ2-3, with TRBD1 identical over 8 bases. Germline V gene lookup returns CDR1 SEHNR and CDR2 FQNEAQ (reference sequence). The J segment lost 3 bases and the V segment lost 5 bases, leaving 10 bases of the junction unmatched. The CDR3 spans 16 residues. CDR3 amino acids: CASSTRTGRWTDTQYF. The CDR3 nucleotides read TGTGCCAGCAGCACCCGGACAGGGCGGTGGACAGATACGCAGTATTTT. The full variable domain, in which reference TRBV7-9 and TRBJ2-3 provide the parts outside the CDR3, is DTGVSQNPRHKITKRGQNVTFRCDPISEHNRLYWYRQTLGQGPEFLTYFQNEAQLEKSRLLSDRFSAERPKGSFSTLEIQRTEQGDSAMYLCASSTRTGRWTDTQYFGPGTRLTVL.

The chain employs TRBV5-1 and TRBJ2-2; D may be TRBD1 (6 bases). CDR1 and CDR2 (germline): SGHRS, YFSETQ. The germline V and J ends were trimmed by 7 bases and 3 bases, with 22 bases remaining between them. This CDR3 is 17 amino acids long. CDR3 sequence (DNA): TGCGCCAGCCTCGATCATCCCCGGGACAAGTACACCGGGGAGCTGTTTTTT. Residues: CASLDHPRDKYTGELFF. Full variable domain (outside the CDR3, taken from reference TRBV5-1 and TRBJ2-2): KAGVTQTPRYLIKTRGQQVTLSCSPISGHRSVSWYQQTPGQGLQFLFEYFSETQRNKGNFPGRFSGRQFSNSRSEMNVSTLELGDSALYLCASLDHPRDKYTGELFFGEGSRLTVL.

This clonotype was observed a handful of times. V and J are TRBV12-5 and TRBJ2-7, with 8 bases aligning to TRBD2. After removal of 7 bases from V and 0 bases from J, the junction contained 5 bases not matched to a gene. Germline V gene data show CDR1 as LGHNT and CDR2 as FRNRAP. The CDR3 has 14 amino acids. In DNA form, the CDR3 reads TGTGCTAGTGCTCGTAGCGGGACCTCCTACGAGCAGTACTTC. Protein product: CASARSGTSYEQYF.

The chain employs TRBV2 and TRBJ1-1; 10 nucleotides agree with TRBD1. J was trimmed by 5 bases and V by 3 bases; bases with no gene match: 3. The CDR3 loop spans 14 amino acids. Germline V gives CDR1 SNHLY, CDR2 FYNNEI. The CDR3: CASSDGQGVTEAFF. The CDR3 nucleotides read TGTGCCAGCAGTGACGGACAGGGGGTGACTGAAGCTTTCTTT.

This chain joins TRBV5-5 and TRBJ1-1; the D gene is possibly TRBD1 (5 bases). Trimming removed 0 bases at V and 2 bases at J, with 14 bases between. The CDR3 consists of 16 residues. CDR1 is SGHKS and CDR2 is YYEKEE in the germline V gene (reference sequence). The CDR3 is CASSLVGGNRNTEAFF. As DNA, the CDR3 is TGTGCCAGCAGCTTGGTTGGGGGGAATCGAAACACTGAAGCTTTCTTT.

The table lists this clonotype with a few counts. The rearrangement uses TRBV18 and TRBJ2-3; D is uncertain. Germline V lookup: CDR1 KGHSH, CDR2 LQKENI. The V end was cut by 3 bases, the J end by 0 bases, with 7 bases between. CDR3 length: 14 amino acids. The CDR3 loop is CASSPSYSTDTQYF. CDR3 coding DNA: TGTGCCAGCTCACCTTCCTACAGCACAGATACGCAGTATTTT. The full variable domain, completed using reference TRBV18 and TRBJ2-3, is NAGVMQNPRHLVRRRGQEARLRCSPMKGHSHVYWYRQLPEEGLKFMVYLQKENIIDESGMPKERFSAEFPKEGPSILRIQQVVRGDSAAYFCASSPSYSTDTQYFGPGTRLTVL.

This chain links TRBV11-3 with TRBJ1-4; D uncertain. CDR1 and CDR2 from the germline V gene are SGHNT and YENEEA. This CDR3 is 17 amino acids long. V was trimmed by 8 bases and J by 7 bases, leaving 26 bases between them. CDR3 DNA sequence: TGTGCCAGCGTAGCTTATTTCGGTGCAGGCCAAACTGAAAAACTGTTTTTT. Translated: CASVAYFGAGQTEKLFF.

This clonotype is termed medium-sized. The chain links TRBV18 to TRBJ1-6; 7 bases match TRBD1. The ends lost 2 bases at V and 6 bases at J; junction bases unmatched: 4. Germline-derived CDR1 and CDR2 are KGHSH and LQKENI. The CDR3 is 15 amino acids. The CDR3 is CASSPSGQVNSPLHF. The CDR3 bases are TGTGCCAGCTCACCATCCGGACAGGTTAATTCACCCCTCCACTTT.

By frequency in the sample, this clonotype is medium-sized. The CDR3 nucleotides are TGTGCCATCAGTGAGGGGCAAGGACAGGGGGACGGCTACACCTTC. Encoded protein: CAISEGQGQGDGYTF. V is TRBV10-3 and J is TRBJ1-2, with 10 bases that match TRBD1. CDR3 length: 15 amino acids. Looked up from germline, CDR1 is ENHRY and CDR2 is SYGVKD. The junction had 8 bases not matched to a gene; V was cut back by 2 bases and J by 8 bases.

This clonotype was seen only a few times. V usage is TRBV18 and J usage is TRBJ2-3, with no clear D. V was trimmed by 0 bases and J by 2 bases, leaving 9 bases between them. Germline V gene sequence: CDR1 KGHSH, CDR2 LQKENI. The CDR3 runs to 15 residues. The CDR3 coding sequence is TGTGCCAGCTCACCACCGTCCGTTAACACAGATACGCAGTATTTT. It yields the protein CASSPPSVNTDTQYF.